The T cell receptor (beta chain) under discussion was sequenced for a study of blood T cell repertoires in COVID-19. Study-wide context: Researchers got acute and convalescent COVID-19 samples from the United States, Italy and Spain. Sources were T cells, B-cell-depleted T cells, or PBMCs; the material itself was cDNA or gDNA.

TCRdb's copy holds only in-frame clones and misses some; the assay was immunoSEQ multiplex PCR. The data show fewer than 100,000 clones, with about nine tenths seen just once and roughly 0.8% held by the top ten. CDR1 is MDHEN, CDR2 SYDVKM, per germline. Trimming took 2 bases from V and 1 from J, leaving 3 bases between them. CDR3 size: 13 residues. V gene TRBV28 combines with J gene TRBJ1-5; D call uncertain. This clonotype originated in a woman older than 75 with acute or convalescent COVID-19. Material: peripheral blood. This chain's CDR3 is CASSLRSNQPQHF. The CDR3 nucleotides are TGTGCCAGCAGTTTACGGAGCAATCAGCCCCAGCATTTT.